This is a list of T cell receptor beta chains from one sample in a study of shared clonotypes between healthy human individuals. Here immunoSEQ multiplex PCR was the method, and the copy in TCRdb shows in-frame clones only, minus some. The repertoire has roughly 2 million clones, approximately 94% of them found once; the top ten carry roughly 1%. Input material: naive CD8+ T cells sorted from blood. These receptors all stem from a man aged 18 to 29 in good health. Each CDR3 is given with its conserved first and last residue. D genes are given only for firm matches.

J gene,D gene,V gene,CDR3 protein
TRBJ1-5,NA,TRBV4-1,CASSQVSAGHSNQPQHF
TRBJ2-2,NA,TRBV29-1,CSVEEGNLPELFF
TRBJ2-5,TRBD2,TRBV30,CAWSVLFGEGETQYF
TRBJ1-1,NA,TRBV5-6,CASSLGGNTEAFF
TRBJ1-2,NA,TRBV11-2,CASSLVPQYYGYTF
TRBJ1-1,NA,TRBV27,CASSLIGAGGEGGTEAFF
TRBJ1-1,NA,TRBV27,CARRGHNTEAFF
TRBJ2-7,NA,TRBV6-5,CASSYSVGSTLYEQYF
TRBJ2-2,TRBD2,TRBV7-9,CASSLGSSGANTGELFF
TRBJ2-5,NA,TRBV4-1,CASSQLGARETQYF
TRBJ2-5,NA,TRBV5-4,CASSLIMEEETQYF
TRBJ2-3,NA,TRBV5-4,CASSPGTGVSTDTQYF
TRBJ2-7,NA,TRBV11-2,CASSSQGPEQYF
TRBJ2-3,NA,TRBV5-1,CASSFGGSRLFTDTQYF
TRBJ2-5,TRBD1,TRBV19,CASSILSDRGETQYF
TRBJ1-1,NA,TRBV7-2,CASSLSLGNTEAFF
TRBJ2-7,NA,TRBV6-1,CASSEYSLSSYEQYF
TRBJ1-2,NA,TRBV27,CATSGDYGYTF
TRBJ2-2,NA,TRBV14,CASSQAGNTGELFF
TRBJ2-2,NA,TRBV7-2,CASSLWFFREPGELFF
TRBJ2-7,TRBD2,TRBV10-1,CASSVSGGASYEQYF
TRBJ2-7,TRBD1,TRBV6-5,CASSYSWTGGYEQYF
TRBJ1-4,NA,TRBV27,CASSLFPPGFATNEKLFF
TRBJ2-7,NA,TRBV7-9,CASSLGFSSYVEQYF
TRBJ2-2,NA,TRBV27,CATTPRGTGELFF
TRBJ2-6,NA,TRBV4-3,CASSQLISSGANVLTF
TRBJ1-2,NA,TRBV7-2,CASSLRNLYGYTF
TRBJ2-7,TRBD1,TRBV9,CASSVGQGAGYEQYF
TRBJ1-2,TRBD1,TRBV18,CASSPPGQGPYGYTF
TRBJ1-1,NA,TRBV27,CASSLGPGNTEAFF
TRBJ1-1,NA,TRBV5-6,CASSYTANTEAFF